Following are 26 T cell receptor beta chains from one sample sequenced in a study of human T cells and chemical hapten exposure. A single record per CDR3 protein comes from TCRdb applying MiXCR to the RACE reads. The table records roughly 120,000 distinct CDR3 sequences, 9.2% of them present only once. Time point meaning: patch test 2, 6 weeks after DPC sensitization. Regarding treatment: therapeutic diphenylcyclopropenone sensitization with weekly scalp DPC. The specimen was whole blood, collected in connection with sensitization to the hapten diphenylcyclopropenone (DPC). These receptors were obtained from a woman between 35 and 50 years old with alopecia areata. Some clones in this sample may be carry-over from other donors' samples.

This clonotype was seen at least ten times. V gene TRBV11-2 combines with J gene TRBJ2-5, with TRBD1 identical over 7 bases. The V gene end was trimmed by 0 bases and the J gene end by 0 bases; junction bases not matched to a gene: 1. This CDR3 has 15 amino acids. CDR1 is SGHAT, CDR2 FQNNGV, per germline. The CDR3 loop reads CASSLDRGYQETQYF. As DNA, the CDR3 is TGTGCCAGCAGCTTAGACAGGGGGTACCAAGAGACCCAGTACTTC.

Comment on this clonotype: A much larger clone lies a single base off, so this may be a read error. The chain recombines TRBV28 with TRBJ2-7, with 10 bases aligning to TRBD1. The V and J ends lost 9 bases and 2 bases, in that order; junction bases with no gene match: 4. The CDR3 covers 13 residues. CDR1 and CDR2 from the germline V gene are MDHEN and SYDVKM. The CDR3 is CASLTGGTYEQYF. CDR3 DNA: TGTGCCAGTCTGACAGGGGGCACCTACGAGCAGTACTTC.

The chain links TRBV7-8 to TRBJ2-6, with TRBD1 matching over 8 bases. The CDR3 has 16 amino acids. Germline V lookup: CDR1 SGHVS, CDR2 FQNEAQ. V gave up 5 bases and J gave up 7 bases; unmatched junction bases: 10. Written as DNA, the CDR3 is TGTGCCAGCAGCCAAGACAGGGGAAAGAAAGCCAACGTCCTGACTTTC. Its translation: CASSQDRGKKANVLTF.

This chain joins TRBV20-1 and TRBJ2-7, with 10 nucleotides matching TRBD2. This CDR3 contains 13 residues. With V trimmed by 2 bases and J by 6 bases, 4 bases remained unmatched. CDR1 and CDR2 (germline): DFQATT, SNEGSKA (reference sequence). The CDR3 reads CSARKRGGLEQYF. The CDR3 nucleotides are TGCAGTGCTAGAAAGCGGGGGGGCCTCGAGCAGTACTTC.

This clonotype was seen a few times. This chain uses TRBV29-1 with TRBJ2-1; D tentatively fits TRBD1 or TRBD2 (5 bases each). The CDR3 is made up of 12 amino acids. CDR1 is SQVTM, CDR2 ANQGSEA, per germline. The V end was cut by 8 bases, the J end by 0 bases, with 8 bases between. CDR3 amino acids: CSSGSSYNEQFF. CDR3 nucleotide sequence: TGCAGCTCAGGGAGCTCCTACAATGAGCAGTTCTTC.

This clonotype was found a few times. V gene TRBV2 combines with J gene TRBJ2-2, with 10 bases that match TRBD1. The V and J ends lost 7 bases and 2 bases, in that order; junction bases with no gene match: 13. The CDR3 contains 18 residues. CDR1 SNHLY and CDR2 FYNNEI come from the germline V gene. CDR3 region: CASNKAGTGALNTGELFF. The DNA of the CDR3 is TGTGCCAGCAACAAAGCCGGGACAGGGGCCCTTAACACCGGGGAGCTGTTTTTT. The entire variable domain, with the rest obtained from reference TRBV2 and TRBJ2-2, is as follows: EPEVTQTPSHQVTQMGQEVILRCVPISNHLYFYWYRQILGQKVEFLVSFYNNEISEKSEIFDDQFSVERPDGSNFTLKIRSTKLEDSAMYFCASNKAGTGALNTGELFFGEGSRLTVL.

The J gene is TRBJ1-2, the V gene TRBV27, with 9 bases identical to TRBD1. V lost 5 bases, J lost 5 bases, and 6 bases stayed unmatched. There are 14 residues in the CDR3. Germline V lookup: CDR1 MNHEY, CDR2 SMNVEV (reference sequence). The CDR3 DNA is TGTGCCAGCAGTCCGGGGGACAGGGTGTATGGCTACACCTTC. Translated: CASSPGDRVYGYTF.

This chain uses TRBV7-9 with TRBJ1-2; no clear D. The CDR3 loop spans 14 amino acids. The V end was cut by 3 bases, the J end by 5 bases, with 13 bases between. CDR1 is SEHNR, CDR2 FQNEAQ, per germline (reference sequence). DNA of the CDR3: TGTGCCAGCAGCTTCACGGTCCAAGGGTATGGCTACACCTTC. Protein product: CASSFTVQGYGYTF.

In this sample, this clonotype turned up many times. This CDR3 reads CASTMTGSYNSPLHF. CDR3 DNA: TGTGCCAGCACCATGACAGGGAGCTATAATTCACCCCTCCACTTT. The gene calls are TRBV7-9 and TRBJ1-6; 7 positions match TRBD1. Germline trimming cut 7 bases from V and 3 bases from J; bases unmatched to any gene: 6. The germline V gene has CDR1 SEHNR and CDR2 FQNEAQ (reference sequence). The CDR3 loop spans 15 amino acids.

This clonotype came up a few times. This sequence joins TRBV4-1 and TRBJ2-7, with a tentative D call TRBD2 (6 bases). CDR1 is MGHRA and CDR2 is YSYEKL in the germline V gene. Trimming took off 4 bases at V and 5 bases at J, with 24 bases between the two ends. The CDR3 is made up of 17 amino acids. The CDR3 DNA reads as TGCGCCAGCAGCCCCAGAAGTACTAGCTATTCCCTCCACGAGCAGTACTTC. Protein: CASSPRSTSYSLHEQYF.

The chain is built from TRBV5-1 and TRBJ2-7, with TRBD1 matching over 7 bases. Per the germline V gene, CDR1 is SGHRS and CDR2 is YFSETQ. V shed 4 bases and J 2 bases; nucleotides not matched to a gene: 9. This CDR3 has 15 residues. CDR3: CASSVTGDRPYEQYF. The CDR3, as DNA: TGCGCCAGCAGCGTTACTGGGGACAGACCCTACGAGCAGTACTTC.

This clonotype was detected ten times or more. The chain carries TRBV6-5 and TRBJ2-3; the match to TRBD2 covers 8 bases. With V trimmed by 7 bases and J by 0 bases, 15 bases remained unmatched. This CDR3 contains 18 residues. The V gene's germline CDR1 is MNHEY and CDR2 SVGAGI. CDR3 DNA: TGTGCCAGCACCGACTTTTTCGGGGGGGACGACAGCACAGATACGCAGTATTTT. Encoded protein: CASTDFFGGDDSTDTQYF.

This clonotype was found a few times. V and J are TRBV12-3 or TRBV12-4 and TRBJ2-5; a weak D match, TRBD1 (5 bases). There are 16 residues in the CDR3. Trimming left V 7 bases short and J 2 bases short, with 20 bases between. DNA of the CDR3: TGTGCCAGCACCTACTCCCTGGGGCCGCGACAAGAGACCCAGTACTTC. Protein: CASTYSLGPRQETQYF.

J is TRBJ2-7 and V is TRBV11-2; TRBD1 agrees at 10 bases. The CDR3 totals 19 residues. The germline V gene encodes CDR1 SGHAT and CDR2 FQNNGV. The V segment lost 5 bases and the J segment 0 bases; nucleotides outside the gene matches: 16. This CDR3 reads CASSDPPGQGKTSSYEQYF. The CDR3 DNA follows: TGTGCCAGCAGCGATCCCCCGGGACAGGGGAAGACGAGCTCCTACGAGCAGTACTTC.

This chain uses TRBV20-1 with TRBJ2-7; the D is unclear. V was cut by 0 bases and J by 4 bases, with 4 bases left in between. The germline V gene has CDR1 DFQATT and CDR2 SNEGSKA (reference sequence). CDR3 length: 11 amino acids. This CDR3 is CSARDLYEQYF. CDR3 coding DNA: TGCAGTGCTAGAGATCTATACGAGCAGTACTTC.

The chain employs TRBV10-3 and TRBJ1-1; possibly TRBD1 for D (5 bases). The germline V and J ends were trimmed by 3 bases and 2 bases, with 13 bases remaining between them. The CDR3 runs 15 residues. Per germline, CDR1 ENHRY and CDR2 SYGVKD. The CDR3 spells CAISDSTGTNTEAFF. The CDR3 nucleotides read TGTGCCATCAGTGACTCCACTGGGACCAACACTGAAGCTTTCTTT.

V gene TRBV24-1 combines with J gene TRBJ2-3, with D possibly matching TRBD1 (6 bases). Germline CDR1 and CDR2: KGHDR and SFDVKD. There are 15 residues in the CDR3. V was shortened by 1 base and J by 3 bases, with 10 bases between the two germline ends. CDR3 sequence (DNA): TGTGCCACCAGTGATTTCTCAGGGGCAACAGATACGCAGTATTTT. The encoded protein is CATSDFSGATDTQYF.

This chain links TRBV7-2 with TRBJ2-1; TRBD2 matches at 15 bases. V dropped 5 bases and J dropped 6; count of bases not matched to a gene: 17. The CDR3 covers 20 residues. Germline V lookup: CDR1 SGHTA, CDR2 FQGNSA. CDR3 protein: CASSPRTGTSGGYSVNEQFF. CDR3 DNA: TGTGCCAGCAGCCCGAGGACCGGGACTAGCGGGGGGTACTCCGTCAATGAGCAGTTCTTC. The full variable domain, completed using reference TRBV7-2 and TRBJ2-1, is GAGVSQSPSNKVTEKGKDVELRCDPISGHTALYWYRQSLGQGLEFLIYFQGNSAPDKSGLPSDRFSAERTGGSVSTLTIQRTQQEDSAVYLCASSPRTGTSGGYSVNEQFFGPGTRLTVL.

This chain links TRBV20-1 with TRBJ1-3; 12 nucleotides agree with TRBD1. The CDR3 has 17 amino acids. Looked up from germline, CDR1 is DFQATT and CDR2 is SNEGSKA (reference sequence). V dropped 5 bases and J dropped 1; count of bases not matched to a gene: 9. Here the CDR3 DNA reads TGCAGTGCTCGCACCGGGACAGGGGGCTTTTCTGGAAACACCATATATTTT. It is translated as CSARTGTGGFSGNTIYF.

Turning to this clonotype: This may come from a read error, since a much larger clone is one base off. This chain joins TRBV5-8 and TRBJ1-1; D possibly corresponds to TRBD1 (6 bases). Germline-derived CDR1 and CDR2 are SGHTS and YDEGEE. V shed 3 bases and J shed 1 base, with 13 bases lying between them. This CDR3 region has 15 residues. The CDR3 protein is CASSSRTARNTEAFF. In DNA, the CDR3 is TGTGCCAGCAGCTCCCGGACAGCCAGGAACACTGAAGCTTTCTTT. Full variable domain (missing parts from reference TRBV5-8 and TRBJ1-1): EAGVTQSPTHLIKTRGQQATLRCSPISGHTSVYWYQQALGLGLQFLLWYDEGEERNRGNFPPRFSGRQFPNYSSELNVNALELEDSALYLCASSSRTARNTEAFFGQGTRLTVV.

Ten or more counts support this clonotype. The chain has TRBV12-3 or TRBV12-4 and TRBJ2-1; TRBD1 aligns across 7 bases. Germline trimming cut 1 base from V and 9 bases from J; bases unmatched to any gene: 3. This CDR3 contains 13 residues. The CDR3 loop is CASSLEGGSEQFF. Here the CDR3 DNA reads TGTGCCAGCAGTTTAGAAGGGGGCAGTGAGCAGTTCTTC.

This chain joins TRBV19 and TRBJ1-5; 9 nucleotides match TRBD1. Trimming removed 7 bases from V and 4 bases from J; junction bases left unmatched: 11. The germline gives CDR1 LNHDA, CDR2 SQIVND (reference sequence). This CDR3 has 16 residues. As DNA, the CDR3 is TGTGCCAGTAATAAGACATCCGGGACAGGGAATCAGCCCCAGCATTTT. It is translated as CASNKTSGTGNQPQHF.

This clonotype was seen at least ten times. The V gene is TRBV20-1, the J gene TRBJ1-6, with D possibly matching TRBD1 (6 bases). Trimming pared 3 bases from V and 9 bases from J, leaving 15 bases between. This CDR3 has 14 amino acids. Germline V gene sequence: CDR1 DFQATT, CDR2 SNEGSKA (reference sequence). CDR3 bases: TGCAGTGCTAGCGGACAGTTTTATGCTTCACCCCTCCACTTT. Protein product: CSASGQFYASPLHF.

This clonotype showed up many times. The V and J genes are TRBV9 and TRBJ1-3; D call uncertain. V lost 4 bases and J 0 bases, leaving 17 bases between the germline ends. CDR3 length equals 17 residues. Per the germline V gene, CDR1 is SGDLS and CDR2 is YYNGEE. In DNA, the CDR3 is TGTGCCAGCAGCCCAAGGCCCGTTGACTACTCTGGAAACACCATATATTTT. It encodes CASSPRPVDYSGNTIYF.

This chain joins TRBV12-3 or TRBV12-4 and TRBJ1-1; D ambiguous. The ends were cut back, 3 bases at V and 6 bases at J, with 8 bases in the middle. This CDR3 region has 12 residues. DNA for the CDR3: TGTGCCAGCAGTTTTCTTGTTCCTGAAGCTTTCTTT. Protein product: CASSFLVPEAFF.

In this sample, this clonotype turned up many times. The genes are TRBV11-3 and TRBJ1-1; D ambiguous. The V gene lost 3 bases and the J gene lost 1 base, with 6 bases spanning the gap. The CDR3 has 13 residues. In germline, CDR1 is SGHNT, CDR2 YENEEA. The CDR3 loop reads CASSFRRNTEAFF. The CDR3 DNA reads TGTGCCAGCAGCTTCCGACGGAACACTGAAGCTTTCTTT.